The 2 T cell receptor beta chains presented below share a single source sample, sequenced in a study of beta chain features in type 1 diabetes (dated by TCRdb to the late 2010s). These TCRs' antigens remain unknown. Results and caveats for the whole study, not just this receptor: A moderate but significant shortening of TCRB CDR3 length was observed in type 1 diabetes patients in all four CD4+ subsets.

The protocol used for the library was the immunoSEQ multiplex PCR assay. The entire amount of isolated RNA was reverse transcribed using the High Capacity cDNA Reverse Transcription Kit, so the sequenced TCRB transcripts were expressed ones. TCRdb obtained this table from immuneACCESS and retained in-frame rearrangements with V and J assigned. These tables miss some clones; where compared with another copy, unresolved V genes account for less than half of the shortfall, and the remainder is unexplained. The sample data list around 360,000 clones, and roughly 12% of these were observed just once. The ten largest clones represent about 0.01% of the sample. The specimen was naive CD4+ T cells from blood. The cell subset or site label here, explained by the study, means: true naive CD4+ T cells. These receptors were collected from a woman under 30 with type 1 diabetes.

This clone was observed a handful of times. This chain uses TRBV15 with TRBJ1-2; D is unclear. V lost 0 bases and J 2 bases, leaving 10 bases between the germline ends. The CDR3 length is 15 residues. CDR1 and CDR2 (germline): LNHNV, YYDKDF (reference sequence). The CDR3 loop reads CATSRDRALNYGYTF. CDR3 bases: TGTGCCACCAGCAGAGATCGCGCCCTGAACTATGGCTACACCTTC.

The V call is TRBV29-1, the J call TRBJ1-3; D might be TRBD1 (6 bases). Between the trimmed V and J ends, which lost 5 bases and 2 bases, there was a span of 10 bases. The CDR3 extends over 13 amino acids. CDR1 is SQVTM and CDR2 is ANQGSEA in the germline V gene. CDR3 protein: CSVHQGPGNTIYF. The CDR3 DNA follows: TGCAGCGTTCACCAGGGGCCTGGAAACACCATATATTTT.